This TCR beta chain was identified during a study of shared clonotypes between healthy human individuals. Germline lookup yields CDR1 SGHRS and CDR2 YFSETQ. V was cut by 1 base and J by 5 bases, with 13 bases left in between. This CDR3 is built from 14 residues. Generated by immunoSEQ multiplex PCR, the TCRdb table keeps only in-frame clones and is missing some. The sample yields about 700,000 clones, around 74% seen once. This clone came up many times. The specimen sequenced was memory CD4+ T cells sorted from blood. The subset here: CD45RA-negative fraction. The sequence derives from a woman between 25 and 40 years old in good health. The chain joins TRBV5-1 to TRBJ2-7, with D possibly matching TRBD1 (5 bases). The CDR3 DNA is TGCGCCAGCAGCTTGTACCGGCAGGGTAACGAGCAGTACTTC. As protein: CASSLYRQGNEQYF.